Following are 28 T cell receptor beta chains from one sample sequenced in a study of blood T cell repertoires in COVID-19. Clones were sequenced by immunoSEQ multiplex PCR, and TCRdb holds only the in-frame ones, with some missing. The data show some 360,000 clones, with around nine tenths seen just once and roughly 3.9% held by the top ten. Sequenced material: peripheral blood. The receptors were sampled from a woman aged 55-75 years with COVID-19, enrolled during active disease.

The chain recombines TRBV5-1 with TRBJ2-3; D is perhaps TRBD2 (5 bases). CDR1 and CDR2 (germline): SGHRS, YFSETQ. The CDR3 extends over 12 amino acids. Between the trimmed V and J ends, which lost 5 bases and 5 bases, there was a span of 9 bases. The CDR3 protein is CASREDEDTQYF. The CDR3, as DNA: TGCGCCAGCAGGGAGGACGAAGATACGCAGTATTTT.

The chain links TRBV3-1 (or the pseudogene TRBV3-2) to TRBJ2-5, with a weak D call TRBD2 (5 bases). There are 13 residues in the CDR3. V was shortened by 1 base and J by 4 bases, with 7 bases between the two germline ends. The germline CDR1 and CDR2 sequences are LGHDT and YNNKEL (reference sequence). The CDR3 loop reads CASSQVRGETQYF. The CDR3 DNA sequence: TGTGCCAGCAGCCAAGTTCGGGGAGAGACCCAGTACTTC.

The rearrangement links TRBV12-5 to TRBJ1-1; D gene uncertain. Germline values: CDR1 LGHNT, CDR2 FRNRAP. V lost 6 bases to trimming and J lost 1 base, with 9 bases between them. The CDR3 is 13 residues long. For the CDR3, the DNA is TGTGCTAGTGGACTTGCCGGGAACACTGAAGCTTTCTTT. It encodes CASGLAGNTEAFF.

This clone appeared once. The rearrangement joins TRBV12-3 or TRBV12-4 to TRBJ1-6; no clear D gene. Trimming shortened V by 6 bases and J by 6 bases, and 6 bases separated the two germline ends. CDR3 size: 12 residues. CDR3 nucleotide sequence: TGTGCCAGCAGCCACACTAATTCACCCCTCCACTTT. As protein: CASSHTNSPLHF.

The gene calls are TRBV24-1 and TRBJ2-5; possible D gene TRBD1, 8 bases. The CDR3 is 15 amino acids. Trimming stripped 4 bases from V and 3 bases from J, with 14 bases between. Germline CDR1 is KGHDR and CDR2 is SFDVKD. CDR3 in amino acids: CATSELQGGKETQYF. The CDR3 DNA reads TGTGCCACCAGTGAGCTACAGGGGGGGAAAGAGACCCAGTACTTC.

The V and J genes are TRBV25-1 and TRBJ1-4; 12 bases line up with TRBD1. Per germline, CDR1 MGHDK and CDR2 SYGVNS. The length of the CDR3 is 16 residues. After removal of 6 bases from V and 7 bases from J, the junction contained 9 bases not matched to a gene. The CDR3 sequence: CASSVRDRGRGEKLFF. For the CDR3, the DNA is TGTGCCAGCAGCGTGCGGGACAGGGGGCGGGGTGAAAAACTGTTTTTT.

This clone was observed a handful of times. J is TRBJ2-5 and V is TRBV30, with TRBD2 matching over 7 bases. The CDR3 contains 12 residues. Germline values: CDR1 GTSNPN, CDR2 SVGIG (reference sequence). The J segment lost 5 bases and the V segment lost 2 bases, leaving 2 bases of the junction unmatched. The CDR3 region has the DNA TGTGCCTGGAGTACTAGCGCGGAGACCCAGTACTTC. Translating gives CAWSTSAETQYF.

The V call is TRBV5-6, the J call TRBJ2-7; TRBD2 is a possible D gene (5 bases). The V gene lost 3 bases and the J gene lost 4 bases, with 14 bases spanning the gap. Germline V gene data show CDR1 as SGHDT and CDR2 as YYEEEE. This CDR3 has 14 residues. The CDR3 coding sequence is TGTGCCAGCAGCTACGAGGACGGGAAGTACGAGCAGTACTTC. This codes for CASSYEDGKYEQYF.

The genes are TRBV6-5 and TRBJ2-3; D is possibly TRBD2 (5 bases). Germline V gene lookup returns CDR1 MNHEY and CDR2 SVGAGI. Trimming cost V 7 bases and J 3 bases, with 14 bases left between them. CDR3 length: 14 residues. DNA for the CDR3: TGTGCCAGCAAAGTCTCGCGGAGGACAGATACGCAGTATTTT. This translates into CASKVSRRTDTQYF.

The gene calls are TRBV4-1 and TRBJ1-2; D is ambiguous. V was cut by 0 bases and J by 8 bases, with 13 bases left in between. This CDR3 comprises 14 residues. Germline CDR1 MGHRA, CDR2 YSYEKL. CDR3: CASSQDRRVSGYTF. The CDR3 bases are TGCGCCAGCAGCCAAGATAGGAGGGTGTCCGGCTACACCTTC.

V and J are TRBV19 and TRBJ1-1; the D is unclear. Germline V CDR1 and CDR2: LNHDA, SQIVND (reference sequence). This CDR3 spans 13 amino acids. Trimming cost V 8 bases and J 4 bases, with 14 bases left between them. The CDR3 is CASQAHGVTEAFF. The CDR3 nucleotides are TGTGCCAGTCAAGCCCACGGGGTCACTGAAGCTTTCTTT.

This clone was observed once. The CDR3 DNA reads TGCGCCAGCAGCTTGGAATTTTCACGGGAGCAGTTCTTC. This sequence encodes CASSLEFSREQFF. The genes are TRBV5-1 and TRBJ2-1; D uncertain. The CDR3 contains 13 residues. The V end was cut by 0 bases, the J end by 10 bases, with 11 bases between. Germline values: CDR1 SGHRS, CDR2 YFSETQ.

This clone has only one observation. The chain joins TRBV6-2 or TRBV6-3 to TRBJ2-7; perhaps TRBD2 as D (5 bases). Trimming took 3 bases from V and 5 from J, leaving 17 bases between them. This CDR3 spans 15 amino acids. Per germline, CDR1 MNHEY and CDR2 SVGEGT. Here the CDR3 reads CASSYPHGNIHEQYF. The CDR3 coding sequence is TGTGCCAGCAGTTATCCCCACGGGAACATCCACGAGCAGTACTTC.

This clone was recorded once. The chain combines TRBV4-1 with TRBJ1-1, with 8 bases identical to TRBD1. This CDR3 has 15 amino acids. Germline CDR1 MGHRA, CDR2 YSYEKL. V lost 5 bases, J lost 3 bases, and 8 bases stayed unmatched. CDR3: CASSWGTGGDTEAFF. In nucleotides, the CDR3 is TGCGCCAGCAGCTGGGGCACAGGGGGGGACACTGAAGCTTTCTTT.

V and J are TRBV18 and TRBJ2-1; 8 bases are shared with TRBD1. This CDR3 has 14 residues. CDR1 KGHSH and CDR2 LQKENI come from the germline V gene. J lost 7 bases, V lost 3 bases, and 5 bases had no gene match. The CDR3: CASSPGQGLNEQFF. The CDR3, as DNA: TGTGCCAGCTCACCTGGACAGGGCTTGAATGAGCAGTTCTTC. Using reference TRBV18 and TRBJ2-1 for the parts outside the CDR3, the full variable domain is NAGVMQNPRHLVRRRGQEARLRCSPMKGHSHVYWYRQLPEEGLKFMVYLQKENIIDESGMPKERFSAEFPKEGPSILRIQQVVRGDSAAYFCASSPGQGLNEQFFGPGTRLTVL.

V is TRBV4-1 and J is TRBJ1-1; 9 bases fit TRBD1. CDR3 length: 16 amino acids. Germline CDR1 and CDR2: MGHRA and YSYEKL. Losses at the gene ends were 0 bases for V and 3 bases for J; bases not matched to a gene: 5. The CDR3 protein is CASSQEGTGWYTEAFF. The CDR3 nucleotides are TGCGCCAGCAGCCAAGAGGGGACAGGGTGGTACACTGAAGCTTTCTTT.

This clone appeared a single time. The chain carries TRBV3-1 (or the pseudogene TRBV3-2) and TRBJ2-2; TRBD2 aligns across 12 bases. Trimming removed 3 bases from V and 7 bases from J; junction bases left unmatched: 9. This CDR3 is 17 amino acids long. Germline CDR1 LGHDT, CDR2 YNNKEL (reference sequence). Written as DNA, the CDR3 is TGTGCCAGCAGCCAGCCGGGACTAGCGGGTTATAGCGGGGAGCTGTTTTTT. Translation: CASSQPGLAGYSGELFF.

The chain combines TRBV19 with TRBJ1-6, with a tentative D call TRBD1 (6 bases). The CDR3 contains 15 residues. Germline CDR1 reads LNHDA; CDR2 reads SQIVND (reference sequence). The V and J ends lost 2 bases and 9 bases respectively, with 14 bases between them. The DNA of the CDR3 is TGTGCCAGTAGTATAAAAACCAGGGGTACTTCACCCCTCCACTTT. Translated, it gives CASSIKTRGTSPLHF.

The CDR3 here is CASSPPRQNSGNTIYF. Here the CDR3 DNA reads TGTGCCAGCTCACCCCCCCGACAGAACTCTGGAAACACCATATATTTT. This chain connects TRBV18 to TRBJ1-3; maybe TRBD1 (5 bases). Germline loops: CDR1 KGHSH, CDR2 LQKENI. V gave up 3 bases and J gave up 0 bases, with 12 bases separating them. The CDR3 is made up of 16 amino acids.

The table lists this clone with a count of one. The CDR3 sequence: CASSFSQGSYYEQYF. In DNA form, the CDR3 reads TGCGCCAGCAGCTTTTCACAGGGGTCCTACTACGAGCAGTACTTC. V gene TRBV5-1 combines with J gene TRBJ2-7, with TRBD1 matching over 7 bases. This CDR3 comprises 15 residues. The V gene's germline CDR1 is SGHRS and CDR2 YFSETQ. Trimming took 2 bases from V and 3 from J; bases not matched to a gene: 8. Full variable domain (missing parts from reference TRBV5-1 and TRBJ2-7): KAGVTQTPRYLIKTRGQQVTLSCSPISGHRSVSWYQQTPGQGLQFLFEYFSETQRNKGNFPGRFSGRQFSNSRSEMNVSTLELGDSALYLCASSFSQGSYYEQYFGPGTRLTVT.

The chain employs TRBV7-3 and TRBJ2-2; the D gene is possibly TRBD1 (6 bases). V shed 4 bases and J shed 0 bases, with 12 bases lying between them. CDR3 length: 16 amino acids. Germline CDR1 reads SGHTA; CDR2 reads FQGTGA. CDR3 residues: CASSSLRTANTGELFF. CDR3 in DNA: TGTGCCAGCAGCTCCCTTCGGACAGCGAACACCGGGGAGCTGTTTTTT.

This clone showed up just once. The CDR3 sequence is CASSLGQPGNTIYF. In nucleotides, the CDR3 is TGTGCCAGCAGCCTGGGACAGCCAGGAAACACCATATATTTT. The V gene is TRBV3-1 (or the pseudogene TRBV3-2), the J gene TRBJ1-3; TRBD1 matches 7 bases. After removal of 4 bases from V and 4 bases from J, the junction contained 4 bases not matched to a gene. Germline lookup yields CDR1 LGHDT and CDR2 YNNKEL (reference sequence). The CDR3 consists of 14 residues.

The rearrangement links TRBV13 to TRBJ2-7; TRBD2 matches at 9 bases. V shed 5 bases, J shed 2 bases, and the junction held 13 bases outside the gene matches. From germline, CDR1 is PRHDT and CDR2 FYEKMQ (reference sequence). The CDR3 contains 17 residues. CDR3 nucleotide sequence: TGTGCCAGCAGCACCTTCGGAGCGGGGGGAAGGGCCTACGAGCAGTACTTC. Residues: CASSTFGAGGRAYEQYF.

J is TRBJ1-1 and V is TRBV3-1 (or the pseudogene TRBV3-2); tentative D call: TRBD1 (5 bases). This CDR3 contains 15 residues. The V gene's germline CDR1 is LGHDT and CDR2 YNNKEL (reference sequence). The V end lost 2 bases, the J end lost 6 bases, and 16 bases lay between the germline ends. CDR3 DNA: TGTGCCAGCAGCCAACATATAACGGGGGGGGCTGAAGCTTTCTTT. Its translation is CASSQHITGGAEAFF.

V gene TRBV5-1 combines with J gene TRBJ2-3, with D maybe TRBD2 (5 bases). Germline loops: CDR1 SGHRS, CDR2 YFSETQ. There are 14 residues in the CDR3. The germline V and J ends were trimmed by 0 bases and 2 bases, with 7 bases remaining between them. CDR3: CASSLGLTTDTQYF. The CDR3 DNA reads as TGCGCCAGCAGCTTGGGACTAACCACAGATACGCAGTATTTT. Full variable domain (rest looked up from reference TRBV5-1 and TRBJ2-3): KAGVTQTPRYLIKTRGQQVTLSCSPISGHRSVSWYQQTPGQGLQFLFEYFSETQRNKGNFPGRFSGRQFSNSRSEMNVSTLELGDSALYLCASSLGLTTDTQYFGPGTRLTVL.

The chain couples TRBV3-1 (or the pseudogene TRBV3-2) to TRBJ2-7; D is perhaps TRBD1 (5 bases). This CDR3 has 13 residues. Germline V gives CDR1 LGHDT, CDR2 YNNKEL (reference sequence). V was shortened by 0 bases and J by 5 bases, with 8 bases between the two germline ends. DNA of the CDR3: TGTGCCAGCAGCCAAGATTGGGGCCACGAGCAGTACTTC. Its translation is CASSQDWGHEQYF.

The chain joins TRBV6-6 to TRBJ1-2, with 8 bases matching TRBD1. The CDR3 loop spans 16 amino acids. J lost 0 bases, V lost 3 bases, and 6 bases had no gene match. The V gene's germline CDR1 is MNHNY and CDR2 SVGAGI (reference sequence). The CDR3 nucleotides are TGTGCCAGCAGTTATGACAGGGGTCGGTCTAACTATGGCTACACCTTC. Amino acid sequence: CASSYDRGRSNYGYTF.

V usage is TRBV5-1 and J usage is TRBJ1-6; 10 bases map to TRBD1. From germline, CDR1 is SGHRS and CDR2 YFSETQ. Trimming cost V 4 bases and J 5 bases; bases outside gene matches: 3. The CDR3 runs 15 residues. The CDR3 reads CASSTGQGDNSPLHF. DNA for the CDR3: TGCGCCAGCAGCACCGGACAGGGGGATAATTCACCCCTCCACTTT. Drawing the rest from reference TRBV5-1 and TRBJ1-6, the complete variable domain is KAGVTQTPRYLIKTRGQQVTLSCSPISGHRSVSWYQQTPGQGLQFLFEYFSETQRNKGNFPGRFSGRQFSNSRSEMNVSTLELGDSALYLCASSTGQGDNSPLHFGNGTRLTVT.